The clone carrying this T cell receptor beta chain was counted between two and nine times. The antigen remains undetermined. This specimen comes from a study of CD8+ T cells in alopecia areata. The sequencing template was cDNA reverse transcribed from extracted RNA. The repertoire was sequenced with immunoSEQ multiplex PCR; TCRdb's copy has only in-frame clones and lacks some. Among roughly 210,000 clones listed, 40% to 55% were seen once. This CDR3 spans 15 amino acids. The junction had 6 bases not matched to a gene; V was cut back by 4 bases and J by 2 bases. Germline V lookup: CDR1 SGHRS, CDR2 YFSETQ. Study-wide results and caveats: Tissue-resident alphabeta T cells belonging to normal skin likewise get sequenced within scalp specimens.

Described treatment: oral pan-JAK inhibitor, 5-10 mg twice daily. V gene TRBV5-1 combines with J gene TRBJ2-7; TRBD2 matches 10 bases. The sequence was collected from a human donor with alopecia areata. The specimen comprised CD4+ T cells sorted from blood, sampled around week 37, from a patient treated with tofacitinib. CDR3 in DNA: TGCGCCAGCAGCCTCCAGGGACTAGCGCCCTACGAGCAGTACTTC. Amino acids: CASSLQGLAPYEQYF.